In its sample, the clone carrying this TCR beta chain was seen once. The antigen is unknown. With 60 Vbeta and 13 Jbeta primers, the PCR was carried out. This table comes from immunoSEQ multiplex PCR, and its TCRdb copy is limited to in-frame clones, with some not included. The data show under 200,000 clones, roughly 84% seen once. The data belong to a study of cytomegalovirus exposure and HLA in healthy donors. The CDR3 is 15 amino acids. The V gene's germline CDR1 is MNHEY and CDR2 SMNVEV (reference sequence). Losses at the gene ends were 5 bases for V and 3 bases for J; bases not matched to a gene: 6. Whole-study results and caveats: As a later analysis revealed, the rate of TCR association differed by HLA locus, with DRB1 most and HLA-C fewest. Reportedly, a later analysis found an Asian-associated ancestry cluster had fewer N-insertions than the roughly 700-donor mean.

This receptor was identified in a boy between 2 and 15 years old in good health and CMV-seronegative. J is TRBJ1-4 and V is TRBV27, with 7 positions matching TRBD1. Sequenced: PBMCs. The CDR3 nucleotides are TGTGCCAGCAGTCCAACAGGGGCGGCTAATGAAAAACTGTTTTTT. Protein product: CASSPTGAANEKLFF.